The T cell receptor (beta chain) under discussion was sequenced for a study of blood T cell repertoires in COVID-19. Study-level background: The analysed material was cDNA or gDNA that came from T cells, B-cell-depleted T cells, or PBMCs.

Sequenced by immunoSEQ multiplex PCR; TCRdb stores in-frame clones only, minus some. This table has roughly 290,000 clones, around nine tenths appearing once. The V gene lost 1 base and the J gene lost 13 bases, with 19 bases spanning the gap. Germline CDR1 reads LNHNV; CDR2 reads YYDKDF (reference sequence). The CDR3 length is 15 residues. This clone was counted a single time. The participants were between 18 and 89 years old and came from roughly 24 US areas. This TCR came from a woman between 40 and 50 years old who had recovered from COVID-19. The specimen was PBMCs or T cells enriched from blood (not recorded which). The V gene is TRBV15, the J gene TRBJ2-2, with D possibly matching TRBD2 (5 bases). The chain's CDR3 is CATSRVLGRPTLLFF. The CDR3 coding sequence is TGTGCCACCAGCAGAGTACTAGGGCGCCCGACCCTGCTGTTTTTT.